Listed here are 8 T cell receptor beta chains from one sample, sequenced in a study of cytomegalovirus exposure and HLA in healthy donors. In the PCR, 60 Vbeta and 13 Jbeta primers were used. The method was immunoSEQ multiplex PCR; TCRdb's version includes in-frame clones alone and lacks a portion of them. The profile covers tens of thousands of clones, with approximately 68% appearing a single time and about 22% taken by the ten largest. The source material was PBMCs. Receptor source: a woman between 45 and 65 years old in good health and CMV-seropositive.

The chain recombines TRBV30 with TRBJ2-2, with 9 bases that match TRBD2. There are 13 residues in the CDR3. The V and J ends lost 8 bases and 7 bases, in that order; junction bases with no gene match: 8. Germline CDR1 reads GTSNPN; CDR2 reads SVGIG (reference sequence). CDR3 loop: CAREWRGGGELFF. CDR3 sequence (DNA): TGTGCCAGAGAATGGCGGGGGGGCGGGGAGCTGTTTTTT.

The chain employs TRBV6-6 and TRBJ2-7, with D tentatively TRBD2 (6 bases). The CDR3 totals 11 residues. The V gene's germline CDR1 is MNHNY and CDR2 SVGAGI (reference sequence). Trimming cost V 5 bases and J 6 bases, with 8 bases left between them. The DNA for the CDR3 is TGTGCCAGCAGTGCCGGGGGCGAGCAGTACTTC. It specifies CASSAGGEQYF.

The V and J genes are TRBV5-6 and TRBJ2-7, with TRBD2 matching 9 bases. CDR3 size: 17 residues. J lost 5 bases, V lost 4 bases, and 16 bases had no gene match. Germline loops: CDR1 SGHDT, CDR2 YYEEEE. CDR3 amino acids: CASSPSRRVAGVNEQYF. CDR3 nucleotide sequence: TGTGCCAGCAGCCCCTCACGAAGGGTAGCGGGGGTAAACGAGCAGTACTTC.

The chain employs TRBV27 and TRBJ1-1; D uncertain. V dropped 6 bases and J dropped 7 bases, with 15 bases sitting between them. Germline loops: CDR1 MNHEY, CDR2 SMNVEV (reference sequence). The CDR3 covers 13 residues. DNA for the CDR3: TGTGCCAGCAGCCACAGCCTAACAGATGAAGCTTTCTTT. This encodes CASSHSLTDEAFF.

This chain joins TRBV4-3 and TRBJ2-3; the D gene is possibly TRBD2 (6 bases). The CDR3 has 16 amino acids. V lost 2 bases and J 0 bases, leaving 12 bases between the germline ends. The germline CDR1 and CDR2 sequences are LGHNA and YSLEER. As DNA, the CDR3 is TGCGCCAGCAGCCAATTGAACGGGGGAAGCACAGATACGCAGTATTTT. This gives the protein CASSQLNGGSTDTQYF.

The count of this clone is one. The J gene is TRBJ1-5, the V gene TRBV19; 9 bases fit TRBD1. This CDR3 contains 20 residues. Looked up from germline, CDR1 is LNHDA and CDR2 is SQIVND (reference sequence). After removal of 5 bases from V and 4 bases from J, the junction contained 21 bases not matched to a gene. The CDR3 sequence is CASSPLYSGTGRSHNQPQHF. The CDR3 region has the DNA TGTGCCAGTAGTCCCCTCTATTCCGGGACAGGGCGTTCTCATAATCAGCCCCAGCATTTT.

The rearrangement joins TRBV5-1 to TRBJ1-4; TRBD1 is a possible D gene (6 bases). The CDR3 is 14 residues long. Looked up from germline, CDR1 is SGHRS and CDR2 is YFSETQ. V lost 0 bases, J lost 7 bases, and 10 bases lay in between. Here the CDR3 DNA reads TGCGCCAGCAGCTTGGAACAGGGTGGTGAAAAACTGTTTTTT. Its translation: CASSLEQGGEKLFF.

DNA of the CDR3: TGTGCCAGTCAACAGGGTTATAGCAATCAGCCCCAGCATTTT. This sequence encodes CASQQGYSNQPQHF. V and J are TRBV19 and TRBJ1-5; maybe TRBD1 (6 bases). Germline loops: CDR1 LNHDA, CDR2 SQIVND (reference sequence). Trimming removed 8 bases at V and 0 bases at J, with 11 bases between. This CDR3 contains 14 residues.